A selection of T cell receptor beta chains follows, all from one sample in a study of molecular identifiers for immune sequencing clone quantification. TCRdb redid the calling of the PCR reads with MiXCR, one entry per CDR3 protein. The table has more than 95,000 distinct CDR3 sequences, approximately 25% seen once. Sequenced material: naive CD8+ T cells from blood, with Jurkat cell RNA spiked in. These receptor sequences come from a human donor in good health. Some libraries in this study had Jurkat cell RNA spiked in. Both conserved end residues are part of each CDR3. A D gene is named only where the DNA matches it firmly. Rows give clone size only sometimes, using once, few, many, or a class for an expanded clone.

d_call	clone_size	v_call	j_call	cdr3_aa	cdr3_nt
NA	few	TRBV7-9	TRBJ2-2	CASSGPIRGGTGELFF	TGTGCCAGCAGCGGCCCGATCAGGGGAGGGACCGGGGAGCTGTTTTTT
TRBD1	many	TRBV4-3	TRBJ1-6	CASSQGTGGDSPLHF	TGCGCCAGCAGCCAAGGAACAGGGGGCGATTCACCCCTCCACTTT
NA	NA	TRBV4-1	TRBJ1-1	CPRSRRGGGEGTEAFF	TGCCCCCGCAGCCGACGGGGGGGAGGGGAAGGCACTGAAGCTTTCTTT
NA	many	TRBV6-1	TRBJ2-7	CASSEDGYYEQYF	TGTGCCAGCAGTGAAGACGGATACTACGAGCAGTACTTC
NA	few	TRBV6-6	TRBJ2-7	CASSYSGTGTYEQYF	TGTGCCAGCAGTTACTCCGGAACGGGGACCTACGAGCAGTACTTC
TRBD2	many	TRBV6-1	TRBJ2-1	CASSELVPLAGFSEQFF	TGTGCCAGCAGTGAATTGGTCCCGCTAGCGGGATTTAGTGAGCAGTTCTTC
NA	NA	TRBV27	TRBJ2-5	CASSFRGARETQYF	TGTGCCAGCAGTTTTAGGGGGGCCCGCGAGACCCAGTACTTC
TRBD2	few	TRBV18	TRBJ2-3	CASSPPTIGGSTDTQYF	TGTGCCAGCTCACCACCAACGATCGGGGGGAGCACAGATACGCAGTATTTT
NA	NA	TRBV29-1	TRBJ1-1	CSYASGWGGAEAFF	TGCAGCTACGCCTCCGGGTGGGGGGGAGCTGAAGCTTTCTTT
NA	NA	TRBV30	TRBJ2-4	CAWGVQGPPADVRYF	TGTGCCTGGGGTGTACAGGGCCCTCCGGCGGACGTTCGGTACTTC
TRBD1	many	TRBV7-9	TRBJ2-3	CASSSGTGTDTQYF	TGTGCCAGCAGCTCCGGGACAGGCACAGATACGCAGTATTTT
NA	NA	TRBV27	TRBJ1-6	CASSLMNSPLHF	TGTGCCAGCAGTTTAATGAATTCACCCCTCCACTTT
NA	NA	TRBV2	TRBJ2-7	CASKAVYEQYF	TGTGCCAGCAAGGCTGTCTACGAGCAGTACTTC
TRBD1	NA	TRBV12-3/TRBV12-4	TRBJ2-3	CASRAGTGTGTQYF	TGTGCCAGCAGGGCCGGGACGGGGACAGGTACGCAGTATTTT
NA	few	TRBV7-9	TRBJ2-7	CASSSLAGPYEQYF	TGTGCCAGCAGCTCCTTGGCGGGACCCTACGAGCAGTACTTC
TRBD1	few	TRBV3-1	TRBJ2-5	CASSQEPNRGETQYF	TGTGCCAGCAGCCAAGAACCTAACAGGGGCGAGACCCAGTACTTC
NA	NA	TRBV24-1	TRBJ2-4	CATSDLDIQYF	TGTGCCACCAGTGATTTGGACATTCAGTACTTC
TRBD2	many	TRBV27	TRBJ2-1	CASSPRAGGFVNNEQFF	TGTGCCAGCAGTCCCCGGGCGGGGGGCTTCGTCAACAATGAGCAGTTCTTC
NA	many	TRBV3-1	TRBJ2-7	CASSQEGAYEQYF	TGTGCCAGCAGCCAAGAAGGGGCCTACGAGCAGTACTTC
TRBD1	NA	TRBV9	TRBJ1-1	CASSVEDRGLHGGTEAFF	TGTGCCAGCAGCGTAGAGGACAGGGGGCTCCACGGGGGCACTGAAGCTTTCTTT
TRBD2	many	TRBV7-9	TRBJ2-2	CASSSIAGGPTGELFF	TGTGCCAGCAGCTCTATAGCGGGAGGGCCCACCGGGGAGCTGTTTTTT
NA	many	TRBV10-3	TRBJ1-2	CAISESTGIYGYTF	TGTGCCATCAGTGAGTCTACAGGAATATATGGCTACACCTTC
TRBD1	few	TRBV29-1	TRBJ1-3	CSVEDRRDRAGNTIYF	TGCAGCGTTGAAGATCGAAGGGACAGGGCTGGAAACACCATATATTTT
NA	many	TRBV7-2	TRBJ2-7	CASSSGDAFRNEQYF	TGTGCCAGCAGCTCCGGGGATGCCTTTAGAAACGAGCAGTACTTC
TRBD2	many	TRBV29-1	TRBJ2-5	CSVEVASGVQETQYF	TGCAGCGTTGAAGTGGCTAGCGGGGTACAAGAGACCCAGTACTTC
NA	few	TRBV12-3/TRBV12-4	TRBJ2-5	CASSSSMNEETQYF	TGTGCCAGCAGTTCCAGTATGAATGAAGAGACCCAGTACTTC
NA	NA	TRBV6-1	TRBJ2-5	CASSDQGSQYF	TGTGCCAGCAGTGATCAGGGGTCCCAGTACTTC
NA	few	TRBV12-3/TRBV12-4	TRBJ1-2	CASSLAAVTMSGYTF	TGTGCCAGCAGTTTAGCCGCTGTAACTATGAGCGGCTACACCTTC
NA	many	TRBV29-1	TRBJ2-7	CSVESREDEQYF	TGCAGCGTTGAATCCAGGGAGGACGAGCAGTACTTC